This T cell receptor beta chain was obtained from a study of glioma-infiltrating T cells after dendritic cell vaccination. This table comes from immunoSEQ multiplex PCR, and its TCRdb copy is limited to in-frame clones, with some not included. This sample has 80,000 to 100,000 clones, with roughly three quarters found just once. Germline V gives CDR1 KGHSH, CDR2 LQKENI. Losses at the gene ends were 6 bases for V and 8 bases for J; bases not matched to a gene: 13. The CDR3 spans 15 residues. Sequenced material: blood, taken before dendritic cell vaccination. The TCR comes from a human donor with glioblastoma. V usage is TRBV18 and J usage is TRBJ1-1, with 9 bases lining up with TRBD1. The CDR3: CASSLRPGTGIEAFF. CDR3 coding DNA: TGTGCCAGCTCCCTAAGGCCTGGGACAGGGATCGAAGCTTTCTTT.